One T cell receptor beta chain is described in this entry. This table comes from immunoSEQ multiplex PCR, and its TCRdb copy is limited to in-frame clones, with some not included. The data contain about 160,000 clones, about 87% of them seen just once; the ten biggest clones take up approximately 12%. The sample is drawn from a study of control samples from healthy donors and cancer patients. CDR3 size: 15 residues. The germline gives CDR1 SGHTA, CDR2 FQGTGA. V was clipped by 2 bases and J by 10 bases, with 20 bases between them. The sample was blood. This sequence was found in a man younger than 40 in good health. The chain is built from TRBV7-3 and TRBJ1-2, with D possibly matching TRBD1 (5 bases). The CDR3 DNA sequence: TGTGCCAGCAGCTTATCCCCAGGGAGTATGGAAGCCTACACCTTC. It codes for CASSLSPGSMEAYTF.